Following are 27 T cell receptor beta chains from one sample sequenced in a study of T cells after yellow fever vaccination. A single record per CDR3 protein comes from TCRdb applying MiXCR to the 5' RACE reads. The repertoire has 300,000 to 400,000 distinct CDR3 sequences, approximately 3.9% of them found once; the top ten carry approximately 25%. The specimen comprised PBMCs, sampled 5 days after the yellow fever booster vaccination. Receptors originate from a man aged 18 to 35 who received the YFV17D yellow fever vaccine.

This clonotype was seen ten or more times. The chain combines TRBV28 with TRBJ1-1, with 7 positions matching TRBD1. Per germline, CDR1 MDHEN and CDR2 SYDVKM. CDR3 size: 14 residues. The V segment lost 2 bases and the J segment 5 bases; nucleotides outside the gene matches: 5. The CDR3 DNA follows: TGTGCCAGCAGTTTACGACAGGGTTGGACTGAAGCTTTCTTT. Protein sequence: CASSLRQGWTEAFF. The whole variable domain, remainder taken from reference TRBV28 and TRBJ1-1, is DVKVTQSSRYLVKRTGEKVFLECVQDMDHENMFWYRQDPGLGLRLIYFSYDVKMKEKGDIPEGYSVSREKKERFSLILESASTNQTSMYLCASSLRQGWTEAFFGQGTRLTVV.

This clonotype occurred a few times. The gene calls are TRBV9 and TRBJ2-2; D is perhaps TRBD2 (5 bases). Per the germline V gene, CDR1 is SGDLS and CDR2 is YYNGEE. Deletions cut 0 bases from V and 1 base from J, with 7 bases between. This CDR3 has 15 amino acids. The CDR3 nucleotides are TGTGCCAGCAGCGTAGGCGGGTGGAACACCGGGGAGCTGTTTTTT. Amino acids: CASSVGGWNTGELFF.

The CDR3: CASSYSSRSGNTIYF. The CDR3 DNA reads TGTGCCAGCAGTTACTCGAGCAGGTCTGGAAACACCATATATTTT. The chain joins TRBV6-5 to TRBJ1-3; D is uncertain. The V gene lost 0 bases and the J gene lost 1 base, with 7 bases spanning the gap. The CDR3 is made up of 15 amino acids. Germline V CDR1 and CDR2: MNHEY, SVGAGI.

This clonotype has a count of ten or more. The chain is built from TRBV7-2 and TRBJ2-3; D remains unclear. Germline-derived CDR1 and CDR2 are SGHTA and FQGNSA. CDR3 length equals 15 residues. Trimming pared 6 bases from V and 0 bases from J, leaving 13 bases between. The CDR3 sequence: CASSRHHASTDTQYF. DNA of the CDR3: TGTGCCAGCAGTCGACACCACGCTAGCACAGATACGCAGTATTTT. The entire variable domain, with the rest obtained from reference TRBV7-2 and TRBJ2-3, is as follows: GAGVSQSPSNKVTEKGKDVELRCDPISGHTALYWYRQSLGQGLEFLIYFQGNSAPDKSGLPSDRFSAERTGGSVSTLTIQRTQQEDSAVYLCASSRHHASTDTQYFGPGTRLTVL.

V usage is TRBV29-1 and J usage is TRBJ1-2; D possibly corresponds to TRBD1 (5 bases). Germline V CDR1 and CDR2: SQVTM, ANQGSEA. The CDR3 has 16 residues. Trimming pared 7 bases from V and 2 bases from J, leaving 23 bases between. The CDR3 region has the DNA TGCAGCGCATTACCAAGCTCAGGGCTCGGGAACTATGGCTACACCTTC. Amino acid sequence: CSALPSSGLGNYGYTF.

V is TRBV4-1 and J is TRBJ2-3, with D possibly TRBD2 on 5 matching bases. With 2 bases removed from V and 2 bases from J, the gap between germline ends came to 14 bases. Germline CDR1 is MGHRA and CDR2 is YSYEKL. The CDR3 length is 16 residues. The CDR3 sequence: CASSQRSEGLTDTQYF. In DNA form, the CDR3 reads TGCGCCAGCAGCCAAAGGTCCGAAGGACTCACAGATACGCAGTATTTT.

Many counts were recorded for this clonotype. The rearrangement joins TRBV5-1 to TRBJ2-2; 7 bases match TRBD1. The CDR3 contains 14 residues. Looked up from germline, CDR1 is SGHRS and CDR2 is YFSETQ. V gave up 3 bases and J gave up 5 bases; unmatched junction bases: 4. The CDR3 DNA follows: TGCGCCAGCAGCTGGGGACAGCGGACCGGGGAGCTGTTTTTT. Protein sequence: CASSWGQRTGELFF.

Only a few counts were recorded for this clonotype. The CDR3 protein is CASSSEPPGQANTQYF. Here the CDR3 DNA reads TGCGCCAGCAGCTCCGAGCCGCCAGGACAGGCAAATACGCAGTATTTT. This chain connects TRBV5-1 to TRBJ2-3; 7 nucleotides match TRBD1. From germline, CDR1 is SGHRS and CDR2 YFSETQ. This CDR3 has 16 residues. V shed 3 bases and J 7 bases; nucleotides not matched to a gene: 14.

The chain employs TRBV7-9 and TRBJ2-1; the match to TRBD2 covers 7 bases. The CDR3 contains 14 residues. CDR1 is SEHNR and CDR2 is FQNEAQ in the germline V gene (reference sequence). V shed 5 bases and J 3 bases; nucleotides not matched to a gene: 4. This CDR3 is CASSDGLDYNEQFF. Written as DNA, the CDR3 is TGTGCCAGCAGCGACGGACTAGACTACAATGAGCAGTTCTTC.

This clonotype showed up just a few times. V is TRBV24-1 and J is TRBJ1-2; TRBD1 is a possible D gene (5 bases). This CDR3 is 14 amino acids long. The V gene lost 3 bases and the J gene lost 4 bases, with 11 bases spanning the gap. The germline V gene has CDR1 KGHDR and CDR2 SFDVKD. The CDR3 nucleotides are TGTGCCACCAGTGATGGGGACTTTACCTATGGCTACACCTTC. This translates into CATSDGDFTYGYTF.

This clonotype was found many times. The CDR3 protein is CASTEQGTNTEAFF. CDR3 DNA sequence: TGTGCCAGCACCGAACAGGGGACGAACACTGAAGCTTTCTTT. This chain connects TRBV12-3 or TRBV12-4 to TRBJ1-1; TRBD1 aligns across 7 bases. The CDR3 consists of 14 residues. Trimming took 7 bases from V and 1 from J; bases not matched to a gene: 6.

The genes are TRBV12-3 or TRBV12-4 and TRBJ2-2; D call uncertain. The CDR3 is made up of 16 amino acids. Trimming removed 5 bases from V and 0 bases from J, with 13 bases in between. Here the CDR3 reads CASSRPGYANTGELFF. The CDR3 DNA sequence: TGTGCCAGCAGTAGGCCGGGCTACGCGAACACCGGGGAGCTGTTTTTT.

The chain uses TRBV5-1 and TRBJ1-1, with D uncertain. Germline V gene sequence: CDR1 SGHRS, CDR2 YFSETQ. The CDR3 covers 13 residues. Trimming pared 1 base from V and 3 bases from J, leaving 7 bases between. CDR3 nucleotides: TGCGCCAGCAGCTTGAGGGCGGACACTGAAGCTTTCTTT. Translated, it gives CASSLRADTEAFF.

This clonotype showed up many times. V is TRBV4-1 and J is TRBJ2-2; D is tentatively TRBD1 or TRBD2 (5 bases each). The germline V and J ends were trimmed by 5 bases and 5 bases, with 9 bases remaining between them. Germline V lookup: CDR1 MGHRA, CDR2 YSYEKL. CDR3 length equals 13 residues. This chain's CDR3 is CASSSWGTGELFF. Written as DNA, the CDR3 is TGCGCCAGCAGCTCCTGGGGGACCGGGGAGCTGTTTTTT.

This clonotype was recorded a few times. This chain uses TRBV12-3 or TRBV12-4 with TRBJ1-2; D gene unclear. V gave up 2 bases and J gave up 8 bases, with 15 bases separating them. The CDR3 consists of 14 residues. CDR3 protein: CASSLYETREGYTF. CDR3 nucleotide sequence: TGTGCCAGCAGTTTATACGAGACGCGCGAGGGCTACACCTTC.

Many counts were recorded for this clonotype. The chain employs TRBV14 and TRBJ1-6, with D unclear. Deletions cut 1 base from V and 10 bases from J, with 11 bases between. Germline V gene data show CDR1 as SGHDN and CDR2 as FVKESK. The length of the CDR3 is 14 residues. CDR3 sequence: CASSQGREYSPLHF. DNA of the CDR3: TGTGCCAGCAGCCAAGGAAGGGAGTACTCACCCCTCCACTTT.

The rearrangement joins TRBV12-3 or TRBV12-4 to TRBJ2-3; D gene unclear. This CDR3 region has 15 residues. The germline V and J ends were trimmed by 3 bases and 0 bases, with 10 bases remaining between them. The CDR3 DNA reads as TGTGCCAGCAGTTTCGGCCAGTCTAGCACAGATACGCAGTATTTT. Protein: CASSFGQSSTDTQYF.

This rearrangement joins TRBV20-1 to TRBJ2-7; 7 nucleotides agree with TRBD1. The CDR3 contains 14 residues. Losses at the gene ends were 6 bases for V and 1 base for J; bases not matched to a gene: 9. Germline V gene lookup returns CDR1 DFQATT and CDR2 SNEGSKA (reference sequence). The CDR3 DNA reads TGCAGTGCGGGTACCGGGACAGTATCCTACGAGCAGTACTTC. It encodes CSAGTGTVSYEQYF.

In its sample, this clonotype was seen many times. The chain couples TRBV9 to TRBJ1-2, with D hard to call. Trimming stripped 0 bases from V and 6 bases from J, with 12 bases between. CDR3 size: 14 residues. The germline gives CDR1 SGDLS, CDR2 YYNGEE. The CDR3 loop is CASSVDEARNGYTF. For the CDR3, the DNA is TGTGCCAGCAGCGTAGACGAGGCCCGAAATGGCTACACCTTC.

There are many counts of this clonotype. The J gene is TRBJ1-1, the V gene TRBV5-4, with no clear D. Germline V gene data show CDR1 as SGHNT and CDR2 as YYREEE (reference sequence). The ends were cut back, 2 bases at V and 0 bases at J, with 8 bases in the middle. The CDR3 is 14 amino acids. In nucleotides, the CDR3 is TGTGCCAGCAGCTTACAAAGAATGAACACTGAAGCTTTCTTT. This codes for CASSLQRMNTEAFF. Together with reference TRBV5-4 and TRBJ1-1, the CDR3 gives the full variable domain: ETGVTQSPTHLIKTRGQQVTLRCSSQSGHNTVSWYQQALGQGPQFIFQYYREEENGRGNFPPRFSGLQFPNYSSELNVNALELDDSALYLCASSLQRMNTEAFFGQGTRLTVV.

This clonotype appeared a few times. The CDR3 nucleotides are TGCGCCAGCAGCTTGGCCGGGGTCCACACTGAAGCTTTCTTT. Translating it yields CASSLAGVHTEAFF. The rearrangement joins TRBV5-1 to TRBJ1-1; D is uncertain. Trimming pared 0 bases from V and 3 bases from J, leaving 9 bases between. There are 14 residues in the CDR3. Germline loops: CDR1 SGHRS, CDR2 YFSETQ.

The sample holds many counts of this clonotype. This chain joins TRBV5-1 and TRBJ2-7; 10 bases are shared with TRBD2. The germline V gene encodes CDR1 SGHRS and CDR2 YFSETQ. The CDR3 is made up of 15 amino acids. With 0 bases clipped from V and 3 bases from J, the junction kept 3 bases outside the gene matches. CDR3 sequence (DNA): TGCGCCAGCAGCTTGGATAGCGGGGGGAACTACGAGCAGTACTTC. Protein sequence: CASSLDSGGNYEQYF.

This clonotype was picked up a small number of times. This rearrangement joins TRBV5-1 to TRBJ1-2; D possibly corresponds to TRBD1 (6 bases). This CDR3 is 14 amino acids long. Germline V CDR1 and CDR2: SGHRS, YFSETQ. V lost 2 bases and J lost 0, with 8 bases in between. CDR3 in amino acids: CASSFWTANYGYTF. CDR3 nucleotide sequence: TGCGCCAGCAGCTTCTGGACAGCTAACTATGGCTACACCTTC.

This clonotype was observed many times. The chain has TRBV6-2 or TRBV6-3 and TRBJ2-7; the D is unclear. Looked up from germline, CDR1 is MNHEY and CDR2 is SVGEGT. The CDR3 spans 12 residues. Trimming left V 2 bases short and J 2 bases short, with 4 bases between. As DNA, the CDR3 is TGTGCCAGCAGTTACCCTACCTACGAGCAGTACTTC. It yields the protein CASSYPTYEQYF.

The V gene is TRBV4-1, the J gene TRBJ1-2, with D unclear. The CDR3 covers 15 residues. The germline V and J ends were trimmed by 1 base and 3 bases, with 12 bases remaining between them. Germline V lookup: CDR1 MGHRA, CDR2 YSYEKL. For the CDR3, the DNA is TGCGCCAGCAGCCAAGGGGCAAACGGGGACTATGGCTACACCTTC. As protein: CASSQGANGDYGYTF.

This clonotype occurred a few times. This chain uses TRBV11-1 with TRBJ2-3; D is perhaps TRBD1 (6 bases). The CDR3 has 15 residues. Looked up from germline, CDR1 is SGHAT and CDR2 is FQDESV (reference sequence). V was cut by 3 bases and J by 1 base, with 11 bases left in between. This CDR3 is CASSFDRLGTDTQYF. The DNA for the CDR3 is TGTGCCAGCAGCTTTGACAGGTTGGGCACAGATACGCAGTATTTT.

This clonotype appeared a few times. J is TRBJ2-3 and V is TRBV5-1, with TRBD2 identical over 13 bases. The CDR3 is 16 residues long. CDR1 is SGHRS and CDR2 is YFSETQ in the germline V gene. Trimming cost V 6 bases and J 4 bases; bases outside gene matches: 8. The CDR3 sequence is CASTQDGLAGADTQYF. DNA of the CDR3: TGCGCCAGCACACAAGACGGACTAGCGGGGGCAGATACGCAGTATTTT. Based on the CDR3 plus reference TRBV5-1 and TRBJ2-3, the full variable domain is KAGVTQTPRYLIKTRGQQVTLSCSPISGHRSVSWYQQTPGQGLQFLFEYFSETQRNKGNFPGRFSGRQFSNSRSEMNVSTLELGDSALYLCASTQDGLAGADTQYFGPGTRLTVL.